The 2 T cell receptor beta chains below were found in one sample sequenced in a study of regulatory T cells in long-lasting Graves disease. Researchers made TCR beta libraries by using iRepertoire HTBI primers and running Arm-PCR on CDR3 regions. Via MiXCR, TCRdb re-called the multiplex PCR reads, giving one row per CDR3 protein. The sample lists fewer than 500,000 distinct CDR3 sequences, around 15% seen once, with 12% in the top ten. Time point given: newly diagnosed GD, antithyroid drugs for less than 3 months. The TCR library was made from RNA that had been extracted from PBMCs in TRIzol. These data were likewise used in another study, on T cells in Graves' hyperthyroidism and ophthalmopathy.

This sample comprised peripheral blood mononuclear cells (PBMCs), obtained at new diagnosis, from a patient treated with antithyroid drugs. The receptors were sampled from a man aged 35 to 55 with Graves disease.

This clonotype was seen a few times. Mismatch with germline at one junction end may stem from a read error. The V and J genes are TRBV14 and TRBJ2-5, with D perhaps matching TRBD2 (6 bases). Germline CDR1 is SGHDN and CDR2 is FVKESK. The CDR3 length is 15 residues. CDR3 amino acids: CASSEDSRRGETQYF. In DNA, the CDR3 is TGTGCCAGCAGCGAAGACAGCCGGAGGGGAGAGACCCAGTACTTC.

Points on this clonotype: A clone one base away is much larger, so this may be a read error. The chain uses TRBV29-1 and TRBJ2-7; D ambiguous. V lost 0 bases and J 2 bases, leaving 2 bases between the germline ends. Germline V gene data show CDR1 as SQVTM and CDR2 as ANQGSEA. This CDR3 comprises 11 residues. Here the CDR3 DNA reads TGCAGCGTTGAAGAAACCTACGAGCAGTACTTC. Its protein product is CSVEETYEQYF.